One sample yielded the 13 T cell receptor beta chains listed below, sequenced in a study of beta chain features in type 1 diabetes. Overall study findings and caveats: Within each of all four CD4+ subsets, Type 1 diabetes patients had TCRB CDR3s that were moderately but significantly shorter.

These TCRs are of unknown antigen specificity. Isolated RNA was reverse transcribed in full, so expressed TCRB transcripts were sequenced. Repertoires were generated with immunoSEQ multiplex PCR, while TCRdb's copy carries only in-frame clones and drops some. There are about 180,000 clones in the sample; 7% to 9% occur only once, and roughly 0.5% lies in the top ten. The sequenced material came from central memory CD4+ T cells from blood. The receptors come from a man aged 18-30 years with type 1 diabetes.

The chain employs TRBV7-2 and TRBJ2-3; 8 positions match TRBD2. The germline gives CDR1 SGHTA, CDR2 FQGNSA. CDR3 length equals 15 residues. J lost 1 base, V lost 0 bases, and 0 bases had no gene match. The CDR3 nucleotides are TGTGCCAGCAGCTTAGCGACTAGCGGCACAGATACGCAGTATTTT. Its protein product is CASSLATSGTDTQYF. Complete variable domain (other parts from reference TRBV7-2 and TRBJ2-3): GAGVSQSPSNKVTEKGKDVELRCDPISGHTALYWYRQSLGQGLEFLIYFQGNSAPDKSGLPSDRFSAERTGGSVSTLTIQRTQQEDSAVYLCASSLATSGTDTQYFGPGTRLTVL.

The chain links TRBV20-1 to TRBJ1-4; D gene ambiguous. The CDR3 runs to 11 residues. Germline CDR1 and CDR2: DFQATT and SNEGSKA (reference sequence). V shed 2 bases and J shed 6 bases, with 4 bases lying between them. CDR3 DNA: TGCAGTGCTAGACAATATGAAAAACTGTTTTTT. It yields the protein CSARQYEKLFF.

The V and J genes are TRBV19 and TRBJ1-5; tentative D call: TRBD1 (5 bases). Trimming took off 8 bases at V and 5 bases at J, with 19 bases between the two ends. Looked up from germline, CDR1 is LNHDA and CDR2 is SQIVND (reference sequence). The CDR3 length is 15 residues. DNA of the CDR3: TGTGCCAGTTGGCCTCATGGGGGGGGAGATCAGCCCCAGCATTTT. As protein: CASWPHGGGDQPQHF.

This clone was seen only a few times. The chain joins TRBV11-3 to TRBJ2-5; D possibly corresponds to TRBD1 (6 bases). Trimming removed 5 bases at V and 1 base at J, with 8 bases between. The CDR3 spans 13 residues. Looked up from germline, CDR1 is SGHNT and CDR2 is YENEEA. CDR3 region: CASSRQAQETQYF. The CDR3 DNA reads TGTGCCAGCAGCCGACAGGCCCAAGAGACCCAGTACTTC.

This clone occurred a few times. The J gene is TRBJ1-2, the V gene TRBV18, with TRBD1 matching over 8 bases. CDR3 length: 14 residues. The germline V gene encodes CDR1 KGHSH and CDR2 LQKENI. V gave up 3 bases and J gave up 1 base; unmatched junction bases: 1. Written as DNA, the CDR3 is TGTGCCAGCTCACCGGACAGGGATAACTATGGCTACACCTTC. It is translated as CASSPDRDNYGYTF. Combining the CDR3 with reference TRBV18 and TRBJ1-2 gives the whole variable domain NAGVMQNPRHLVRRRGQEARLRCSPMKGHSHVYWYRQLPEEGLKFMVYLQKENIIDESGMPKERFSAEFPKEGPSILRIQQVVRGDSAAYFCASSPDRDNYGYTFGSGTRLTVV.

This chain connects TRBV18 to TRBJ2-7, with 9 nucleotides matching TRBD1. The V segment lost 4 bases and the J segment 1 base; nucleotides outside the gene matches: 8. From germline, CDR1 is KGHSH and CDR2 LQKENI. The CDR3 is 16 amino acids. CDR3 region: CASSQYSGTGSYEQYF. CDR3 bases: TGTGCCAGCTCACAGTACTCCGGGACAGGGTCCTACGAGCAGTACTTC.

This sequence joins TRBV1 and TRBJ2-2; the D segment call TRBD2 is taken from the table without a DNA check. TRBV1 counts as a pseudogene. This CDR3 has 17 residues. The CDR3 loop reads CTSSQEAGAANTGELFF. CDR3 DNA: TGCACCAGCAGCCAAGAAGCGGGAGCAGCGAACACCGGGGAGCTGTTTTTT.

This clone was counted many times. This sample includes further DNA sequences coding for the same CDR3. V gene TRBV7-2 combines with J gene TRBJ2-5; no definite D call. The germline V gene has CDR1 SGHTA and CDR2 FQGNSA. V lost 3 bases and J 5 bases, leaving 4 bases between the germline ends. This CDR3 region has 11 residues. The chain's CDR3 is CASSFSETQYF. For the CDR3, the DNA is TGTGCCAGCAGCTTCTCGGAGACCCAGTACTTC.

The chain is built from TRBV30 and TRBJ1-2; 11 bases line up with TRBD1. The CDR3 contains 13 residues. Germline V gene sequence: CDR1 GTSNPN, CDR2 SVGIG (reference sequence). V lost 7 bases, J lost 8 bases, and 9 bases stayed unmatched. This CDR3 is CASTPDRGRGYTF. The CDR3 DNA reads as TGTGCCTCGACCCCGGACAGGGGGCGCGGCTACACCTTC.

This sequence joins TRBV27 and TRBJ2-5; 7 bases match TRBD1. The CDR3 has 13 residues. The germline V gene encodes CDR1 MNHEY and CDR2 SMNVEV (reference sequence). V lost 4 bases and J lost 6; bases outside the gene matches: 5. CDR3 protein: CASSSYRGQTQYF. The CDR3 DNA is TGTGCCAGCAGTTCCTACAGGGGACAGACCCAGTACTTC.

In its sample, this clone was seen once. The genes are TRBV6-6 and TRBJ1-6; no clear D gene. Germline loops: CDR1 MNHNY, CDR2 SVGAGI (reference sequence). Trimming cost V 7 bases and J 9 bases, with 22 bases left between them. The CDR3 spans 16 residues. CDR3 amino acids: CASTPQLGSFISPLHF. CDR3 bases: TGTGCCAGCACCCCTCAGCTTGGGAGTTTCATTTCACCCCTCCACTTT.

This clone was observed a few times. The chain employs TRBV29-1 and TRBJ2-5, with D unresolved. Trimming took 4 bases from V and 1 from J, leaving 7 bases between them. Germline V gives CDR1 SQVTM, CDR2 ANQGSEA. The CDR3 loop spans 12 amino acids. The CDR3 DNA sequence: TGCAGCGTTGTGACTTTCCAAGAGACCCAGTACTTC. It encodes CSVVTFQETQYF.

This clone was counted a few times. The CDR3: CASSHDGQPNQPQHF. CDR3 DNA: TGCGCCAGCAGCCACGACGGACAGCCCAATCAGCCCCAGCATTTT. V usage is TRBV5-1 and J usage is TRBJ1-5, with D perhaps TRBD1 (6 bases). CDR3 length equals 15 residues. Germline CDR1 SGHRS, CDR2 YFSETQ. Deletions cut 4 bases from V and 3 bases from J, with 14 bases between.